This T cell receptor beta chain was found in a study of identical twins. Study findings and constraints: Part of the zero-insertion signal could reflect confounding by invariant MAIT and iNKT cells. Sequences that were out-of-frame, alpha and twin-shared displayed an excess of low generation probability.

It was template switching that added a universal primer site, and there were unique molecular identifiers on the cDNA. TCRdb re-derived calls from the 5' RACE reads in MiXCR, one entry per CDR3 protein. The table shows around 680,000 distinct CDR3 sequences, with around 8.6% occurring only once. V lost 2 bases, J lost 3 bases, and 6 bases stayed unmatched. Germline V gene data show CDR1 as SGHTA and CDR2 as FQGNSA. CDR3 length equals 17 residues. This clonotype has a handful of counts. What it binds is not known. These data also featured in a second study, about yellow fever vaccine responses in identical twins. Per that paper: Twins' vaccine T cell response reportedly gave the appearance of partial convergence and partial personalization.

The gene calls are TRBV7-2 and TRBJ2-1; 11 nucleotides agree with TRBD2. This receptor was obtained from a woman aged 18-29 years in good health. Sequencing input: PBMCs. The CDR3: CASSLRPGTSGYNEQFF. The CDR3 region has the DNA TGTGCCAGCAGCTTAAGACCCGGGACTAGCGGCTACAATGAGCAGTTCTTC.